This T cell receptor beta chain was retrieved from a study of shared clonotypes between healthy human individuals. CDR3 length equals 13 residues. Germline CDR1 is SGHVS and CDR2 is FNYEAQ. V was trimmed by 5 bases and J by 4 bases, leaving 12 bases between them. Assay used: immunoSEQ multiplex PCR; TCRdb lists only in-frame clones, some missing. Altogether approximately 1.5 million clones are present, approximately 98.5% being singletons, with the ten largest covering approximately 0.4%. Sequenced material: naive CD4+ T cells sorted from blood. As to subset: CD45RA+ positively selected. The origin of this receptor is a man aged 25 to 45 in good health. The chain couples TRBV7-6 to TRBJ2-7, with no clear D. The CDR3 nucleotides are TGTGCCAGCAGCCCTAAAATAAAGTACGAGCAGTACTTC. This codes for CASSPKIKYEQYF.